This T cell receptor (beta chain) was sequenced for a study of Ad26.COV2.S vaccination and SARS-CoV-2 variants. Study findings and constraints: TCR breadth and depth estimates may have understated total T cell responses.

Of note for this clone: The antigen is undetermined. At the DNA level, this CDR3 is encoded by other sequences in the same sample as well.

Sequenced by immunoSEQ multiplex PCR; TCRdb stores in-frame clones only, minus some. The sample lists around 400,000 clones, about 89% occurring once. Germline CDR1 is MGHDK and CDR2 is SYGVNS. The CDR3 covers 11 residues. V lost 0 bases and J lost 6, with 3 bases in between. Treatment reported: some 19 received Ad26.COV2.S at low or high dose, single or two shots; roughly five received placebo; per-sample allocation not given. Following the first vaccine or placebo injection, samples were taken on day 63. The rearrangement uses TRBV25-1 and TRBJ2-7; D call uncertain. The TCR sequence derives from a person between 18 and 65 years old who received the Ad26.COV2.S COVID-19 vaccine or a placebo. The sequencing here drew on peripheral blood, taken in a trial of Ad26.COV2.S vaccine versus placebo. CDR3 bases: TGTGCCAGCAGTGAATATGGCGAGCAGTACTTC. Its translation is CASSEYGEQYF.